This TCR beta chain comes out of a study of cytomegalovirus exposure and HLA in healthy donors (dated by TCRdb to 2017 to 2019). With respect to the entire study: An earlier analysis of approximately 640 of the donors reported roughly 300 Gb of sequence data and some 120 million unique TCR beta sequences from about 200 million T cells. To predict cytomegalovirus infection status, the study combined high-throughput TCR immunosequencing, statistical association of individual TCRs with disease status, and machine learning. In addition to the first cohort of several hundred subjects, a separate validation cohort of about 120 different subjects was used. To study patterns of TCR occurrence, a later analysis re-analyzed previously published TCR beta repertoires from 666 donors and added high-resolution HLA genotyping. An earlier analysis of 587 of the donors used high-throughput TCR beta sequencing to judge whether each TCR beta V gene segment behaved as functional or pseudogenic. Genome-wide SNP genotypes for about 60% of the roughly 700 donors were used in a later genetic analysis, which treated that subset as a discovery cohort. Donor age, sex, ethnicity and CMV serostatus were compiled alongside the repertoire data. Around 330 gigabases of sequencing data and 91 million or so unique TCR sequences made up an early release that covered approximately 650 HLA-typed donors. The study used immunosequencing to profile the T cell repertoires of approximately 630 subjects and linked those repertoires to cytomegalovirus serostatus. HLA typing included class I and class II loci at four-digit resolution. Typing coverage differed by locus: A, B, C, DRB1 and DQB1 were typed in about 620-630 donors, DQA1 in 522, DPA1 in 606, and DPB1 in just under 490. The study aimed to test whether signatures of past pathogen exposure could be identified by cataloging public T cell receptors. Among the roughly 390 genotyped donors, approximately 82% belonged to the genetic ancestry cluster associated with self-reported Caucasian donors. Among about 400 genotyped donors of the cohort, an average of around 220,000 unique TCR beta nucleotide sequences was sequenced per donor, of which about 19% were non-productive. Several DR-DQ haplotypes were handled as single units for association and clustering because linkage in the cohort was strong. All discovery cohort repertoires had been generated on a single sequencing platform. In the later analysis, no new phenotypic data were used to find candidate immune exposures; instead, reliance was placed on TCR beta sequences and their occurrence across donors. What the work shows at the level of the full study, not this receptor alone: In a later analysis, TCR association rates were found to vary across HLA loci, with the most associated TCRs seen for DRB1 alleles and the fewest for HLA-C alleles. Cytomegalovirus status was reported to be diagnosed by the classifier with high specificity and sensitivity in both the original and validation cohorts. According to the authors, the approach could potentially be generalized to other disease states and immunological phenotypes. In a later analysis, HLA-associated TCR beta chains showed more clonal expansion and lower generation probabilities than non-associated chains that were equally common. A further reported finding was that TCR beta sequences accurately predicted the HLA-A and HLA-B alleles for most subjects in the first cohort. A few of the identified cytomegalovirus-associated TCR beta chains were confirmed in vitro to be specific for cytomegalovirus antigens. CMV serostatus was the only immune exposure information available for the cohort. The presence/absence analyses assumed that sequencing depth was roughly uniform across donors, and that assumption may not be true. The study listed 164 TCR beta chains as associated with cytomegalovirus. In an earlier analysis of about 600 of the donors, most TCR beta V segments appeared in productive rearrangements about 87% or about 30% of the time, broadly matching IMGT annotations. According to a later analysis, parvovirus B19, influenza, CMV and Epstein-Barr virus appeared linked to several top co-occurrence clusters. Because counts were too low, around 17 rarely observed V segments, including chromosome 9 orphons, were left out of the earlier analysis of roughly 600 of the donors. A later analysis found that most CMV-associated TCR beta chains appeared HLA-restricted, with HLA associations seemingly driven largely by CMV exposure. At a false discovery rate of 0.05, a later analysis linked around 15,000 TCR beta sequences to specific HLA alleles. Because HLA typing was missing for some donors at each locus, association tests included only the typed subset. A cluster of highly shared sequence variants was judged likely to be a technical artifact of the sequencing pipeline. Assigning TCR associations to individual alleles was difficult when HLA alleles, especially DR and DQ, strongly co-occurred. An association between a missense DCLRE1C variant and V-gene and J-gene trimming of TCR beta chains was found in a later genetic analysis and replicated in an independent cohort. Because the 87-base-pair reads could not distinguish some IMGT-functional V segments, including TRBV6-2 and TRBV6-3, those segments were excluded. Linkage disequilibrium might explain the correlated functional status among segregating V segments, but an unknown experimental factor could not be excluded. A later genetic analysis reported fewer N-insertions in productive TCRs among donors in an Asian-associated ancestry cluster than the roughly 700-donor mean. Most TCR sequences were seen in very few donors, while some public TCRs were found in many individuals. This cohort had only TCR beta chains sequenced, and the lack of alpha or paired-chain data limited which features could be detected.

The cohort was made up of around 720 healthy bone marrow donors. Cohort members were all nominally healthy when sampled, although unrecorded immune exposures were likely present. The donor tested CMV seronegative, placing the donor among the 352 seronegative members of the cohort. Every donor gave a peripheral blood sample, and the peripheral blood mononuclear cells from that sample were used for TCR beta sequencing. The Qiagen DNeasy Blood Extraction Kit was used to extract genomic DNA from the blood cell samples. As regards this clone: What antigen it recognizes has not been identified. No quality values exist for individual bases; no much larger clone is one base distant.

The method behind the library was the immunoSEQ multiplex PCR assay. A mixture of 60 forward primers for TCR Vbeta segments and 13 reverse primers for TCR Jbeta segments was used in the multiplex PCR. Amplification of the CDR3 region of rearranged TCR beta genes was performed with a multiplex PCR assay on genomic DNA. On the Illumina HiSeq System, the amplified TCR beta libraries were sequenced as 87-base-pair reads. Under the source paper's analysis protocol: Across the roughly 700 repertoires, a later analysis counted approximately 83 million unique TCR beta chains, approximately 10 million of which were shared by at least two donors. To remove PCR and sequencing errors, raw reads were error-corrected and collapsed into unique sequences using a nearest-neighbor algorithm that merged closely related sequences. CDR3 sequences were aligned to IMGT reference sequences to assign V, D and J gene segments. Each retained sequence needed at least a six-nucleotide match to both a V gene segment and a J gene segment. A rearrangement counted as productive if the CDR3 had no stop codons and remained in frame with V and J, and every other rearrangement counted as non-productive. Following IMGT convention, CDR3 was defined as the stretch from the second conserved V-encoded cysteine to the conserved J-encoded phenylalanine. The earlier analysis of 450 to 750 of the donors excluded any sequence lacking an unambiguous match to a single V gene segment. In an earlier analysis of more than 500 of the donors, a V segment was called functional when productive rearrangements were above 56.7%, and segregating when the standard deviation between donors exceeded 5%. To diagnose cytomegalovirus status from the catalog of TCR beta chain sequences, a statistical classification framework was built. V and J gene assignment, in a later analysis, came from comparing TCR nucleotide sequences with IMGT/GENE-DB human TR gene sequences. The TCRdist pipeline was used in a later analysis to assign CDR3 sequences and most-parsimonious VDJ recombination scenarios. In a later analysis, each TCR beta chain was defined by its CDR3 amino acid sequence together with its V-gene family, and reads lacking a unique V-gene family were excluded. A later analysis removed nearly 600 highly shared, low-generation-probability nucleotide sequences to deal with suspected cross-contamination and a sequencing artifact. A later analysis calculated a clonal expansion index for each public chain from normalized within-repertoire ranks of inferred template counts. In a later analysis, generation probabilities were computed using a VDJ recombination model fitted to out-of-frame rearrangements, and the results were checked against IGoR. In a later analysis, hypergeometric tests were used to score TCR-TCR, TCR-HLA and TCR-CMV co-occurrence, with a repertoire-size bias correction applied to TCR pairs. A later analysis estimated false discovery rates by permuting HLA or CMV assignments 20 times. A later analysis grouped co-occurring TCRs with DBSCAN, adding TCRdist sequence similarity when clustering within HLA-allele-positive subsets. For co-occurrence clustering, repertoires with fewer than 30,000 or more than 120,000 public chains were excluded, along with 5 or 6 repertoires with anomalous nucleotide sharing. TCRdb provides this immuneACCESS table in a form limited to in-frame rearrangements. Some clones are lacking; in checked studies, under half of them reflect an unresolved V gene, and why the rest are absent is not known. V, J and clone size are those of that table, while D and trimming were read from the DNA. The sample profile shows over 150,000 clones; roughly four fifths of them were found once. The leading ten clones occupy more than 1.2% of the sample.

CDR1 MNHEY and CDR2 SMNVEV are derived from the germline V gene (reference sequence). Including cysteine and phenylalanine, the CDR3 has 12 amino acids. Only the CDR3 DNA is retained, 36 bases long and in frame from the first base. V is pruned by 6 bases and J by 10 bases, leaving 3 bases of the junction without a gene match. The material sequenced was PBMCs. The chain was built from TRBV27 and TRBJ2-1; TRBD1 matches 10 bases in the middle. The clonotype comes from a man aged 60 to 75 in good health and CMV-seronegative. DNA sequence: TGTGCCAGCAGGACAGGGGGCTTCGAGCAGTTCTTC. Its product reads: CASRTGGFEQFF.